The 9 T cell receptor beta chains below come from one sample, sequenced in a study of blood T cell repertoires in COVID-19. Profiling relied on immunoSEQ multiplex PCR, and the TCRdb table lists in-frame clones only, not all of them. The sample holds some 270,000 clones; approximately 90% are singletons and the top ten take 2.8%. Sample: PBMCs or T cells enriched from blood (not recorded which). The receptors were sampled from a middle-aged man who had been exposed to COVID-19.

This sequence joins TRBV9 and TRBJ1-6, with TRBD1 identical over 7 bases. Losses at the gene ends were 3 bases for V and 0 bases for J; bases not matched to a gene: 15. CDR1 is SGDLS and CDR2 is YYNGEE in the germline V gene. The CDR3 has 20 amino acids. CDR3 nucleotide sequence: TGTGCCAGCAGCGCCCCCCGGGACAGAGATTTTCTCTCCTATAATTCACCCCTCCACTTT. Protein product: CASSAPRDRDFLSYNSPLHF.

This chain links TRBV6-5 with TRBJ2-1, with 8 nucleotides matching TRBD1. The CDR3 is 13 amino acids. The ends lost 6 bases at V and 4 bases at J; junction bases unmatched: 2. Germline V gene sequence: CDR1 MNHEY, CDR2 SVGAGI. CDR3 residues: CASRQGVYNEQFF. The CDR3 DNA reads TGTGCCAGCAGACAGGGGGTGTACAATGAGCAGTTCTTC.

The rearrangement links TRBV6-5 to TRBJ2-7; TRBD2 is a possible D gene (6 bases). The V gene's germline CDR1 is MNHEY and CDR2 SVGAGI. This CDR3 contains 13 residues. The V end lost 6 bases, the J end lost 7 bases, and 16 bases lay between the germline ends. CDR3 coding DNA: TGTGCCAGCAGCCTCAAACCGACTAGGGAGCAGTACTTC. It codes for CASSLKPTREQYF.

This clone was recorded only once. This rearrangement joins TRBV24-1 to TRBJ2-1; 12 nucleotides line up with TRBD2. This CDR3 comprises 15 residues. V shed 5 bases, J shed 5 bases, and the junction held 3 bases outside the gene matches. Germline assignment: CDR1 KGHDR and CDR2 SFDVKD. CDR3 nucleotide sequence: TGTGCCACCAGTGGACGGACTAGCGGGAACAATGAGCAGTTCTTC. Its protein product is CATSGRTSGNNEQFF.

The V gene is TRBV27, the J gene TRBJ1-1, with D tentatively TRBD1 (5 bases). This CDR3 is 13 amino acids long. Germline CDR1 and CDR2: MNHEY and SMNVEV (reference sequence). Trimming pared 6 bases from V and 6 bases from J, leaving 14 bases between. The DNA of the CDR3 is TGTGCCAGCAGCCACATTACGGGGGCTGAAGCTTTCTTT. Translating gives CASSHITGAEAFF.

The chain is built from TRBV5-1 and TRBJ2-1; 10 positions match TRBD1. The CDR3 spans 15 residues. Germline CDR1 is SGHRS and CDR2 is YFSETQ. With 4 bases clipped from V and 6 bases from J, the junction kept 7 bases outside the gene matches. CDR3 in DNA: TGCGCCAGCAGCCTTACCCGGACAGGGGGCAATGAGCAGTTCTTC. Its translation is CASSLTRTGGNEQFF.

This clone was detected once. V gene TRBV19 combines with J gene TRBJ1-2; TRBD1 matches at 8 bases. Trimming removed 6 bases from V and 6 bases from J; junction bases left unmatched: 3. CDR3 size: 12 residues. The germline gives CDR1 LNHDA, CDR2 SQIVND (reference sequence). Here the CDR3 DNA reads TGTGCCAGTAGGGACAGGGTCGATGGCTACACCTTC. It encodes CASRDRVDGYTF.

The V gene is TRBV30, the J gene TRBJ1-2, with 8 nucleotides matching TRBD1. Per germline, CDR1 GTSNPN and CDR2 SVGIG (reference sequence). V lost 7 bases and J lost 1; bases outside the gene matches: 2. CDR3 length: 12 amino acids. The CDR3 region is CASGQGNYGYTF. CDR3 coding DNA: TGTGCCTCCGGACAGGGTAACTATGGCTACACCTTC.

V usage is TRBV9 and J usage is TRBJ1-6; D gene uncertain. CDR1 is SGDLS, CDR2 YYNGEE, per germline. This CDR3 contains 14 residues. Between the trimmed V and J ends, which lost 4 bases and 9 bases, there was a span of 14 bases. The CDR3 nucleotides are TGTGCCAGCAGCCCGGACTCCGGTTTTTCACCCCTCCACTTT. Protein product: CASSPDSGFSPLHF.